This T cell receptor beta chain is drawn from a study of sequential checkpoint blockade in melanoma. For the study at large: 75 to 95 pretreatment tumor DNA samples were TCRβ immunosequenced.

This clone came up many times. Germline CDR1 SGHNT, CDR2 YENEEA. CDR3 length equals 14 residues. Between the trimmed V and J ends, which lost 4 bases and 1 base, there was a span of 10 bases. The method was immunoSEQ multiplex PCR; TCRdb's version includes in-frame clones alone and lacks a portion of them. The top ten clones hold 5.9% of a sample with 7,000 to 9,500 clones, roughly a quarter of them seen once. Regarding treatment: randomized to nivolumab then ipilimumab (arm A) or the reverse (arm B). DNA-damaging chemotherapy had not been given to any patient beforehand. The TCR originated in a human donor with melanoma. The input for sequencing was tumor tissue (inferred from file names), taken from a patient given nivolumab and ipilimumab in sequence. The chain joins TRBV11-3 to TRBJ1-1; weak D call: TRBD1 (6 bases). This chain's CDR3 is CASSWETGNTEAFF. The CDR3 DNA reads TGTGCCAGCAGCTGGGAGACAGGGAACACTGAAGCTTTCTTT.